The 10 T cell receptor beta chains listed next were all sequenced from one sample in a study of blood T cell repertoires in COVID-19. Here immunoSEQ multiplex PCR was the method, and the copy in TCRdb shows in-frame clones only, minus some. This sample has approximately 110,000 clones; around 87% occur once, and the top ten carry about 30%. The sequencing input was peripheral blood. All receptors come from a woman of 80 years or more with acute or convalescent COVID-19.

The table lists this clone with a count of one. This rearrangement joins TRBV7-7 to TRBJ2-5; D is perhaps TRBD1 (6 bases). Germline V gene lookup returns CDR1 SSHAT and CDR2 FNYEAQ (reference sequence). CDR3 length equals 17 residues. The germline V and J ends were trimmed by 5 bases and 5 bases, with 24 bases remaining between them. CDR3 protein: CASSPLGLQGSFETQYF. The CDR3 DNA follows: TGTGCCAGCAGCCCCCTTGGACTTCAGGGGAGTTTCGAGACCCAGTACTTC.

This chain links TRBV24-1 with TRBJ2-1; a weak D match, TRBD1 (6 bases). Looked up from germline, CDR1 is KGHDR and CDR2 is SFDVKD. V was pared by 6 bases and J by 1 base, with 9 bases between. The CDR3 is 14 amino acids. The CDR3 is CATSQGSSYNEQFF. The CDR3 DNA sequence: TGTGCCACCAGTCAGGGGTCGTCCTACAATGAGCAGTTCTTC.

V is TRBV19 and J is TRBJ2-7; no reliable D call. V dropped 2 bases and J dropped 3 bases, with 14 bases sitting between them. Germline V lookup: CDR1 LNHDA, CDR2 SQIVND (reference sequence). The CDR3 contains 15 residues. CDR3 DNA sequence: TGTGCCAGTAGTATATTATCTGGCGGCAGCTACGAGCAGTACTTC. This encodes CASSILSGGSYEQYF.

V and J are TRBV6-5 and TRBJ1-4; D unresolved. The CDR3 spans 14 residues. From germline, CDR1 is MNHEY and CDR2 SVGAGI. Trimming took 8 bases from V and 0 from J, leaving 10 bases between them. This chain's CDR3 is CASGSLATNEKLFF. The CDR3 nucleotides are TGTGCCAGCGGTAGTCTTGCAACTAATGAAAAACTGTTTTTT.

V is TRBV5-1 and J is TRBJ2-1; 9 nucleotides align to TRBD2. With V trimmed by 0 bases and J by 2 bases, 0 bases remained unmatched. This CDR3 is built from 15 residues. The germline gives CDR1 SGHRS, CDR2 YFSETQ. CDR3 bases: TGCGCCAGCAGCTTGGGACTAGCGGCCTACAATGAGCAGTTCTTC. This codes for CASSLGLAAYNEQFF. Looking up the rest from reference TRBV5-1 and TRBJ2-1 gives the full variable domain: KAGVTQTPRYLIKTRGQQVTLSCSPISGHRSVSWYQQTPGQGLQFLFEYFSETQRNKGNFPGRFSGRQFSNSRSEMNVSTLELGDSALYLCASSLGLAAYNEQFFGPGTRLTVL.

The chain combines TRBV28 with TRBJ2-7, with 7 bases matching TRBD1. The CDR3 spans 14 residues. Trimming took 4 bases from V and 1 from J; bases not matched to a gene: 4. Germline loops: CDR1 MDHEN, CDR2 SYDVKM. CDR3 sequence reads: CASSSGTVSYEQYF. The CDR3 DNA sequence: TGTGCCAGCAGTTCCGGGACAGTGTCCTACGAGCAGTACTTC. Complete variable domain (other parts from reference TRBV28 and TRBJ2-7): DVKVTQSSRYLVKRTGEKVFLECVQDMDHENMFWYRQDPGLGLRLIYFSYDVKMKEKGDIPEGYSVSREKKERFSLILESASTNQTSMYLCASSSGTVSYEQYFGPGTRLTVT.

The rearrangement uses TRBV7-9 and TRBJ1-3, with TRBD1 identical over 9 bases. The trim removed 5 bases at V and 6 bases at J, leaving 8 bases unmatched. This CDR3 is built from 15 residues. CDR1 SEHNR and CDR2 FQNEAQ come from the germline V gene (reference sequence). Written as DNA, the CDR3 is TGTGCCAGCAGCAATCCGGACAGGGGAACAAACACCATATATTTT. This codes for CASSNPDRGTNTIYF. Looking up the rest from reference TRBV7-9 and TRBJ1-3 gives the full variable domain: DTGVSQNPRHKITKRGQNVTFRCDPISEHNRLYWYRQTLGQGPEFLTYFQNEAQLEKSRLLSDRFSAERPKGSFSTLEIQRTEQGDSAMYLCASSNPDRGTNTIYFGEGSWLTVV.

CDR3 residues: CASKFGDRAYEQYF. CDR3 nucleotide sequence: TGTGCCAGTAAGTTTGGGGACAGGGCTTACGAGCAGTACTTC. This rearrangement joins TRBV28 to TRBJ2-7; TRBD1 matches 9 bases. The CDR3 runs to 14 residues. Trimming at V came to 9 bases and at J to 4 bases, leaving 10 bases not matched to a gene. CDR1 MDHEN and CDR2 SYDVKM come from the germline V gene.

The CDR3 spells CASSWTRGRGEKLFF. CDR3 sequence (DNA): TGTGCCAGCAGCTGGACCAGGGGGCGCGGTGAAAAACTGTTTTTT. This chain joins TRBV7-9 and TRBJ1-4, with 8 bases aligning to TRBD1. V lost 4 bases, J lost 7 bases, and 8 bases stayed unmatched. Looked up from germline, CDR1 is SEHNR and CDR2 is FQNEAQ (reference sequence). The CDR3 covers 15 residues.

In regard to this clone: The missing conserved phenylalanine or tryptophan at the end of this CDR3 makes a read error likely. It is unclear where the CDR3 begins or ends on the DNA, so no DNA is shown, and the CDR3 is as TCRdb lists it. The chain uses TRBV18 and TRBJ2-7; the DNA was not used to check the table's D call, TRBD1. CDR1 is KGHSH and CDR2 is LQKENI in the germline V gene. Termini included, the CDR3 measures 14 amino acids. CDR3 in amino acids: CASSPLATGTPLLI.